This T cell receptor (beta chain) was recovered during a study of T cells in Graves' hyperthyroidism and ophthalmopathy. CDR3 size: 15 residues. The trim removed 5 bases at V and 5 bases at J, leaving 9 bases unmatched. Germline CDR1 reads SGHRS; CDR2 reads YFSETQ. The CDR3 regions of TCR beta were amplified from RNA transcripts. The primer set for the first-round RT-PCR of the TCR CDR3 was HTBI. TCRdb used MiXCR to reprocess the multiplex PCR reads, holding one entry per CDR3 protein. The table lists a few hundred thousand distinct CDR3 sequences, 20% to 25% of them singletons. The clonotype originates from a man aged 50 to 60 with Graves' hyperthyroidism. The sample taken for sequencing was blood. The genes are TRBV5-1 and TRBJ2-2; 7 nucleotides align to TRBD2. The CDR3 loop is CASSTGLAETGELFF. The CDR3 bases are TGCGCCAGCAGTACGGGTCTAGCGGAAACCGGGGAGCTGTTTTTT.